The source of this T cell receptor (beta chain) is a study of T cell repertoires in cytomegalovirus infection. Study-level information: The public TCR beta signatures pointed to both CMV infection and matching HLA type.

The junction had 6 bases not matched to a gene; V was cut back by 0 bases and J by 3 bases. The CDR3 extends over 17 amino acids. CDR1 and CDR2 (germline): SGHDT, YYEEEE. In TCRdb, the reads were re-called with MiXCR into one record per CDR3 protein. The sample lists about 100,000 distinct CDR3 sequences, 23% seen once, with roughly two fifths in the top ten. Sequencing input: CD8+ T cells from PBMCs. The chain uses TRBV5-6 and TRBJ2-2, with 9 positions matching TRBD1. This TCR came from a human donor in good health (CMV status not recorded). Some clones in this sample may be carry-over from other donors' samples. CDR3 in DNA: TGTGCCAGCAGCTTGGAGTTTAGGGACAGGGACACCGGGGAGCTGTTTTTT. Protein product: CASSLEFRDRDTGELFF.